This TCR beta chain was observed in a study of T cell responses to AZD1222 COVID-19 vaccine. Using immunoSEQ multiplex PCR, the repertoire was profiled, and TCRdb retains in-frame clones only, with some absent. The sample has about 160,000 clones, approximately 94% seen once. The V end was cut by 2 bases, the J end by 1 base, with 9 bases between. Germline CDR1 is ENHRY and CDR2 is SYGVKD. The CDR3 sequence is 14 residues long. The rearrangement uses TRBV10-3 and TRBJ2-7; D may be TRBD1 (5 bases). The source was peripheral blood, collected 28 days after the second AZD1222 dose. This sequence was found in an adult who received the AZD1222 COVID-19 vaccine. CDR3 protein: CAISEAGSSYEQYF. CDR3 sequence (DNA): TGTGCCATCAGTGAGGCAGGGTCATCCTACGAGCAGTACTTC.